Below, 11 T cell receptor beta chains from the same sample are listed, as sequenced in a study of T cell repertoires in cytomegalovirus infection. Their cognate antigens are unknown. TCRdb ran MiXCR on the reads and lists one entry per CDR3 protein. The data show about 310,000 distinct CDR3 sequences, approximately 25% seen once. Sequenced material: cultured PBMCs, taken from culture after CMV antigen stimulation. The receptors come from a human donor in good health (CMV status not recorded). Some clones in this sample may be carry-over from other donors' samples.

This clonotype was recorded many times. The V call is TRBV7-9, the J call TRBJ1-5; the D is unclear. The V gene's germline CDR1 is SEHNR and CDR2 FQNEAQ (reference sequence). Trimming left V 5 bases short and J 9 bases short, with 8 bases between. The CDR3 runs to 11 residues. Here the CDR3 DNA reads TGTGCCAGCAGCAGCCTGGGGCCCCAGCATTTT. Protein product: CASSSLGPQHF.

This clonotype was observed a handful of times. The V gene is TRBV7-2, the J gene TRBJ1-5, with no clear D. The V end was cut by 0 bases, the J end by 2 bases, with 14 bases between. The CDR3 loop spans 17 amino acids. Germline-derived CDR1 and CDR2 are SGHTA and FQGNSA. CDR3 residues: CASSLAPPGYGNQPQHF. The CDR3 nucleotides read TGTGCCAGCAGCTTAGCCCCCCCGGGGTATGGCAATCAGCCCCAGCATTTT.

The V call is TRBV19, the J call TRBJ2-1, with 14 nucleotides matching TRBD2. J gave up 8 bases and V 10 bases, and 7 bases lay outside the gene matches. This CDR3 has 14 amino acids. Germline V gene sequence: CDR1 LNHDA, CDR2 SQIVND (reference sequence). The CDR3 reads CATMGLAGVDEQFF. The CDR3, as DNA: TGTGCCACGATGGGACTAGCGGGAGTAGATGAGCAGTTCTTC.

This clonotype was counted ten times or more. This chain uses TRBV12-3 or TRBV12-4 with TRBJ2-3, with D uncertain. The CDR3 runs 14 residues. With 5 bases removed from V and 6 bases from J, the gap between germline ends came to 15 bases. This CDR3 reads CASSLTGPPDTQYF. CDR3 coding DNA: TGTGCCAGCAGTCTGACCGGGCCCCCCGATACGCAGTATTTT.

V is TRBV7-2 and J is TRBJ2-1; a possible D gene is TRBD2 (6 bases). CDR3 length: 13 residues. V lost 7 bases and J lost 4, with 11 bases in between. In germline, CDR1 is SGHTA, CDR2 FQGNSA. Written as DNA, the CDR3 is TGTGCCAGCACCCCGGGGGTATACAATGAGCAGTTCTTC. Amino acid sequence: CASTPGVYNEQFF.

This clonotype has just a few counts. The genes are TRBV7-2 and TRBJ1-5; no reliable D call. The CDR3 sequence is 14 residues long. V lost 2 bases to trimming and J lost 3 bases, with 8 bases between them. The germline V gene has CDR1 SGHTA and CDR2 FQGNSA. In nucleotides, the CDR3 is TGTGCCAGCAGCTTATTGGGTCCCAATCAGCCCCAGCATTTT. Translating it yields CASSLLGPNQPQHF. The entire variable domain, with the rest obtained from reference TRBV7-2 and TRBJ1-5, is as follows: GAGVSQSPSNKVTEKGKDVELRCDPISGHTALYWYRQSLGQGLEFLIYFQGNSAPDKSGLPSDRFSAERTGGSVSTLTIQRTQQEDSAVYLCASSLLGPNQPQHFGDGTRLSIL.

The sample holds many counts of this clonotype. The V gene is TRBV29-1, the J gene TRBJ1-2; D not resolved. Deletions cut 4 bases from V and 5 bases from J, with 23 bases between. The CDR3 loop spans 16 amino acids. The germline V gene has CDR1 SQVTM and CDR2 ANQGSEA. CDR3 sequence: CSVVNPRWGASYGYTF. The CDR3 DNA reads TGCAGCGTTGTGAACCCCCGGTGGGGTGCATCTTATGGCTACACCTTC.

The chain is built from TRBV9 and TRBJ2-5; 7 bases agree with TRBD2. Germline CDR1 SGDLS, CDR2 YYNGEE. The trim removed 4 bases at V and 5 bases at J, leaving 8 bases unmatched. The CDR3 has 14 amino acids. CDR3: CASSPQPGGETQYF. The CDR3 nucleotides are TGTGCCAGCAGCCCTCAACCGGGGGGTGAGACCCAGTACTTC.

This clonotype was detected a few times. The rearrangement uses TRBV20-1 and TRBJ2-5, with 9 bases fitting TRBD1. This CDR3 region has 14 residues. V shed 0 bases and J 5 bases; nucleotides not matched to a gene: 4. Germline-derived CDR1 and CDR2 are DFQATT and SNEGSKA (reference sequence). CDR3 sequence reads: CSARDQQGAETQYF. CDR3 nucleotide sequence: TGCAGTGCTAGAGATCAACAGGGGGCCGAGACCCAGTACTTC.

The chain joins TRBV25-1 to TRBJ2-4, with 12 bases identical to TRBD1. The CDR3 spans 17 residues. V was clipped by 5 bases and J by 4 bases; unmatched bases: 9. The germline V gene has CDR1 MGHDK and CDR2 SYGVNS. The CDR3 region is CASSTGTGGAEKNIQYF. The CDR3, as DNA: TGTGCCAGCAGTACCGGGACAGGGGGCGCGGAGAAAAACATTCAGTACTTC.

Many counts were recorded for this clonotype. This chain links TRBV19 with TRBJ2-1, with 9 bases fitting TRBD2. CDR1 and CDR2 (germline): LNHDA, SQIVND (reference sequence). CDR3 size: 18 residues. The CDR3: CAAGAVSGGTSRFNEQFF. In DNA form, the CDR3 reads TGTGCGGCCGGCGCGGTTTCGGGGGGGACTAGCCGATTCAATGAGCAGTTCTTC.